These 14 T cell receptor beta chains share one sample of origin, sequenced in a study of cytomegalovirus exposure and HLA in healthy donors. Primers: 60 Vbeta forward and 13 Jbeta reverse. Assay used: immunoSEQ multiplex PCR; TCRdb lists only in-frame clones, some missing. The table lists 150,000 to 200,000 clones, about 80% of them singletons, with 0.65% to 0.75% in the top ten. The sequenced sample consisted of PBMCs. These receptors were collected from a middle-aged woman in good health and CMV-seronegative.

In its sample, this clone was seen once. V gene TRBV5-4 combines with J gene TRBJ2-3; D possibly corresponds to TRBD2 (5 bases). The CDR3 has 15 amino acids. The V gene lost 0 bases and the J gene lost 0 bases, with 8 bases spanning the gap. CDR1 is SGHNT, CDR2 YYREEE, per germline (reference sequence). The CDR3 sequence is CASSLAGSSTDTQYF. In DNA, the CDR3 is TGTGCCAGCAGCTTGGCGGGGTCTAGCACAGATACGCAGTATTTT.

There are a few counts of this clone. In nucleotides, the CDR3 is TGTGCCAGCAGTGACAGCGGGAGATGGAACGAGCAGTACTTC. This codes for CASSDSGRWNEQYF. The chain links TRBV27 to TRBJ2-7, with 8 bases identical to TRBD2. Germline CDR1 reads MNHEY; CDR2 reads SMNVEV (reference sequence). The V segment lost 5 bases and the J segment 5 bases; nucleotides outside the gene matches: 8. This CDR3 has 14 amino acids.

The rearrangement joins TRBV4-1 to TRBJ1-1; D unclear. The germline gives CDR1 MGHRA, CDR2 YSYEKL. V was shortened by 1 base and J by 4 bases, with 13 bases between the two germline ends. The CDR3 is 15 amino acids. This CDR3 reads CASSQGGLVATEAFF. In DNA form, the CDR3 reads TGCGCCAGCAGCCAAGGTGGCTTGGTCGCCACTGAAGCTTTCTTT.

This rearrangement joins TRBV28 to TRBJ2-3; 9 bases agree with TRBD1. CDR1 and CDR2 (germline): MDHEN, SYDVKM. V shed 5 bases, J shed 3 bases, and the junction held 15 bases outside the gene matches. The CDR3 runs to 18 residues. Here the CDR3 reads CASSLSGTGLMGTDTQYF. The DNA of the CDR3 is TGTGCCAGCAGTCTAAGTGGGACAGGGTTAATGGGGACAGATACGCAGTATTTT.

The chain recombines TRBV13 with TRBJ2-2, with no clear D. In germline, CDR1 is PRHDT, CDR2 FYEKMQ (reference sequence). CDR3 length: 14 residues. With 5 bases removed from V and 3 bases from J, the gap between germline ends came to 10 bases. The CDR3 protein is CASSTRRDTGELFF. In nucleotides, the CDR3 is TGTGCCAGCAGCACCCGTCGCGACACCGGGGAGCTGTTTTTT. Supplemented by reference TRBV13 and TRBJ2-2, the full variable domain reads AAGVIQSPRHLIKEKRETATLKCYPIPRHDTVYWYQQGPGQDPQFLISFYEKMQSDKGSIPDRFSAQQFSDYHSELNMSSLELGDSALYFCASSTRRDTGELFFGEGSRLTVL.

This clone was detected a few times. The chain joins TRBV29-1 to TRBJ2-7; maybe TRBD1 (6 bases). The V gene lost 6 bases and the J gene lost 6 bases, with 15 bases spanning the gap. Germline V gene lookup returns CDR1 SQVTM and CDR2 ANQGSEA. The CDR3 length is 12 residues. The CDR3 region has the DNA TGCAGCGTCGCTACAGGGATTGGCGAGCAGTACTTC. This translates into CSVATGIGEQYF.

The V and J genes are TRBV25-1 and TRBJ2-7, with 9 bases fitting TRBD1. Germline CDR1 reads MGHDK; CDR2 reads SYGVNS. Unmatched junction bases numbered 9, after V lost 6 bases and J lost 6 bases. This CDR3 spans 14 amino acids. The CDR3 bases are TGTGCCAGCAGCACACAGGGACAGGGAGGCGAGCAGTACTTC. Translated: CASSTQGQGGEQYF.

The J gene is TRBJ1-5, the V gene TRBV7-2, with 8 bases lining up with TRBD1. Germline CDR1 and CDR2: SGHTA and FQGNSA. The CDR3 is 15 amino acids. V lost 5 bases to trimming and J lost 3 bases; unmatched junction nucleotides: 6. This CDR3 reads CASSPPGQANQPQHF. The CDR3 DNA reads TGTGCCAGCAGCCCCCCGGGACAGGCCAATCAGCCCCAGCATTTT.

This clone came up once. An end of the junction differs from the germline gene, which may be a read error. The J gene is TRBJ2-7, the V gene TRBV7-2; TRBD1 agrees at 11 bases. Germline V gene sequence: CDR1 SGHTA, CDR2 FQGNSA. The CDR3 has 15 amino acids. In nucleotides, the CDR3 is TGTGCCAGCAGACCAAGGACAGGGGGCTCCCACGAGCAGTACTTC. Amino acid sequence: CASRPRTGGSHEQYF.

This clone was observed once. This chain joins TRBV7-8 and TRBJ1-1, with 7 bases that match TRBD1. With V trimmed by 1 base and J by 1 base, 0 bases remained unmatched. Germline V gene data show CDR1 as SGHVS and CDR2 as FQNEAQ. The CDR3 extends over 14 amino acids. The CDR3 loop is CASSLGQGNTEAFF. In nucleotides, the CDR3 is TGTGCCAGCAGCTTAGGACAGGGGAACACTGAAGCTTTCTTT.

This sequence joins TRBV6-1 and TRBJ1-4; 7 bases align to TRBD1. Germline trimming cut 2 bases from V and 6 bases from J; bases unmatched to any gene: 3. CDR3 length equals 14 residues. Germline CDR1 MNHNS, CDR2 SASEGT. The CDR3 loop reads CASSERGLYEKLFF. The CDR3, as DNA: TGTGCCAGCAGTGAAAGGGGGCTCTATGAAAAACTGTTTTTT.

The chain carries TRBV10-2 and TRBJ1-5, with D perhaps TRBD1 (5 bases). From germline, CDR1 is WSHSY and CDR2 SAAADI. The germline V and J ends were trimmed by 10 bases and 0 bases, with 13 bases remaining between them. The length of the CDR3 is 14 residues. CDR3 sequence (DNA): TGCGCCACCCAGGACACATATAGCAATCAGCCCCAGCATTTT. It encodes CATQDTYSNQPQHF.

This sequence joins TRBV9 and TRBJ1-2, with a weak D call TRBD1 (6 bases). Trimming removed 2 bases at V and 6 bases at J, with 11 bases between. CDR3 size: 13 residues. Germline V lookup: CDR1 SGDLS, CDR2 YYNGEE. CDR3 region: CASSVSGVDGYTF. The CDR3 DNA follows: TGTGCCAGCAGCGTCTCAGGGGTCGATGGCTACACCTTC. Complete variable domain (other parts from reference TRBV9 and TRBJ1-2): DSGVTQTPKHLITATGQRVTLRCSPRSGDLSVYWYQQSLDQGLQFLIQYYNGEERAKGNILERFSAQQFPDLHSELNLSSLELGDSALYFCASSVSGVDGYTFGSGTRLTVV.

This clone was counted once. J is TRBJ2-3 and V is TRBV5-4; D not certain. The CDR3 runs 13 residues. The germline gives CDR1 SGHNT, CDR2 YYREEE (reference sequence). V lost 3 bases, J lost 2 bases, and 7 bases lay in between. This CDR3 is CASSSRDTDTQYF. The DNA for the CDR3 is TGTGCCAGCAGCTCTAGAGACACAGATACGCAGTATTTT.